This TCR beta chain derives from a study of shared clonotypes between healthy human individuals. Points from the study as a whole: Naive subsets generally had larger estimated richness than memory subsets. Depth of sequencing was expected to influence donor clonotype sharing.

In this sample, this clone turned up once. Its antigen is unknown. The CDR3 covers 11 residues. Trimming removed 5 bases from V and 9 bases from J, with 9 bases in between. Per the germline V gene, CDR1 is SGDLS and CDR2 is YYNGEE. Clones were sequenced by immunoSEQ multiplex PCR, and TCRdb holds only the in-frame ones, with some missing. The sample shows about 2.1 million clones, 90% to 95% of them seen only once. CD8 cells regarded as naive lacked CD45RO, were positively chosen for CCR7, and omitted terminally differentiated effector memory CD45RA+ cells. V gene TRBV9 combines with J gene TRBJ2-1, with D maybe TRBD2 (6 bases). The source of this sequence is a man aged 18 to 35 in good health. Some clones in this sample may be carry-over from other donors' samples. Sequenced material: naive CD8+ T cells from PBMCs. The CDR3 DNA reads as TGTGCCAGCAGTCTTAGCGGTGAGCAGTTCTTC. Residues: CASSLSGEQFF. Drawing the rest from reference TRBV9 and TRBJ2-1, the complete variable domain is DSGVTQTPKHLITATGQRVTLRCSPRSGDLSVYWYQQSLDQGLQFLIQYYNGEERAKGNILERFSAQQFPDLHSELNLSSLELGDSALYFCASSLSGEQFFGPGTRLTVL.